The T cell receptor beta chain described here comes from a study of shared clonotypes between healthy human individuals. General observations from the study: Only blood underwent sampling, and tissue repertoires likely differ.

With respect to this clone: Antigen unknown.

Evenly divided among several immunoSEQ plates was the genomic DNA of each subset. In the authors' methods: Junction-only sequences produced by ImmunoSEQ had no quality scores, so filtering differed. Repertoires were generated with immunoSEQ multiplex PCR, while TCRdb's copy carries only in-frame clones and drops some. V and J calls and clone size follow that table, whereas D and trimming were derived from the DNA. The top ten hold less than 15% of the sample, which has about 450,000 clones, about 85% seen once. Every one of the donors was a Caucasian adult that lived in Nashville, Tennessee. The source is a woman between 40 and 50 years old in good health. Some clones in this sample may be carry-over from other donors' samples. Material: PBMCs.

The CDR3 DNA follows: TGCGCCAGCAGCCCGGGACAGGGCTTAGGCTACACCTTC. Encoded protein: CASSPGQGLGYTF. The chain uses TRBV4-1 and TRBJ1-2, with 9 bases identical to TRBD1. After removal of 4 bases from V and 8 bases from J, the junction contained 5 bases not matched to a gene. Per germline, CDR1 MGHRA and CDR2 YSYEKL. This CDR3 has 13 residues.